The entry that follows covers one T cell receptor (beta chain) sequence. The data stem from a study of shared clonotypes between healthy human individuals. Only in-frame clones appear in the TCRdb table, and some are missing; sequencing was by immunoSEQ multiplex PCR. This table has millions of clones, around 95% appearing once. This TCR derives from a man between 18 and 29 years old in good health. Sequencing used naive CD4+ T cells sorted from blood. Regarding subset: CD45RA+ positively selected.

This CDR3 reads CASSFQTGMEETQYF. CDR3 nucleotide sequence: TGTGCCAGCAGCTTTCAGACAGGGATGGAAGAGACCCAGTACTTC. V is TRBV5-4 and J is TRBJ2-5; 7 bases align to TRBD1. The J segment lost 3 bases and the V segment lost 2 bases, leaving 7 bases of the junction unmatched. Germline CDR1 reads SGHNT; CDR2 reads YYREEE (reference sequence). This CDR3 region has 15 residues.